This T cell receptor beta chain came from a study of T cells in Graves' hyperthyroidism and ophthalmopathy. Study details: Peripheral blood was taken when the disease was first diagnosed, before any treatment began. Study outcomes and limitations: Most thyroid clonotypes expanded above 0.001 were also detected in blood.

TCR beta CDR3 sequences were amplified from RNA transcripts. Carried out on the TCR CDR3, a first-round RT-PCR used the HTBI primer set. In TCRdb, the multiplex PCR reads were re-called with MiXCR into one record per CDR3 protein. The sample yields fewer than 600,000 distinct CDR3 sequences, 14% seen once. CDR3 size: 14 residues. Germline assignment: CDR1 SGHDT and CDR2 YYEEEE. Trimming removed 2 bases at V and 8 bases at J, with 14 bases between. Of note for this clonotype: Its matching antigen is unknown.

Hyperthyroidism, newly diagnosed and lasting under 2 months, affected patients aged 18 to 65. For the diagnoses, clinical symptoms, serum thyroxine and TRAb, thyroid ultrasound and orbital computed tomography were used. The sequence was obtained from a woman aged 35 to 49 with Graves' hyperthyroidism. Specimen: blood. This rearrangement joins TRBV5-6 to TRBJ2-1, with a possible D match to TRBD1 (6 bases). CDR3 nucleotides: TGTGCCAGCAGCTTATCTGCAGGGGACGATGAGCAGTTCTTC. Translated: CASSLSAGDDEQFF.